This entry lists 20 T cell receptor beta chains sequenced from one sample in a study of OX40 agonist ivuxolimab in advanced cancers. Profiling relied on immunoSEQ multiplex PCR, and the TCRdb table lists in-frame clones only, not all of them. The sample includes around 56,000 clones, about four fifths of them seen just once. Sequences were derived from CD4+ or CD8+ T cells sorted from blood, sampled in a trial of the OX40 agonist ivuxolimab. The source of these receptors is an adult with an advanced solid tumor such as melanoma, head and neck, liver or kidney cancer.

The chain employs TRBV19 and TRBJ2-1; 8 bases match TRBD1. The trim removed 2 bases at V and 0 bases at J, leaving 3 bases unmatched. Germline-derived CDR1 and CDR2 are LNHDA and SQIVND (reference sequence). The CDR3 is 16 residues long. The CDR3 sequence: CASSISGGSSYNEQFF. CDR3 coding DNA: TGTGCCAGTAGTATATCAGGGGGCAGCTCCTACAATGAGCAGTTCTTC. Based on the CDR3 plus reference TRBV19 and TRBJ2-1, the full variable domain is DGGITQSPKYLFRKEGQNVTLSCEQNLNHDAMYWYRQDPGQGLRLIYYSQIVNDFQKGDIAEGYSVSREKKESFPLTVTSAQKNPTAFYLCASSISGGSSYNEQFFGPGTRLTVL.

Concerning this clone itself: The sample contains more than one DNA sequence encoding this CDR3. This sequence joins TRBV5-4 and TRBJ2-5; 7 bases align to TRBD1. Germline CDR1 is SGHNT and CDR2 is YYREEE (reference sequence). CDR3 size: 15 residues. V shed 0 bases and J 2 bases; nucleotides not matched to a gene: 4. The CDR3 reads CASSLAGRGQETQYF. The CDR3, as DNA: TGTGCCAGCAGCTTGGCAGGCAGGGGGCAAGAGACCCAGTACTTC.

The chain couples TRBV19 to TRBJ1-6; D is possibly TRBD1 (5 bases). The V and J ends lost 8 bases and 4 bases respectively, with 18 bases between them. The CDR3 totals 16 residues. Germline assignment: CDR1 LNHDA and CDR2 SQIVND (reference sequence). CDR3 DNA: TGTGCCAGTTTCCTTCAGGGACCGCCATATAATTCACCCCTCCACTTT. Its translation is CASFLQGPPYNSPLHF.

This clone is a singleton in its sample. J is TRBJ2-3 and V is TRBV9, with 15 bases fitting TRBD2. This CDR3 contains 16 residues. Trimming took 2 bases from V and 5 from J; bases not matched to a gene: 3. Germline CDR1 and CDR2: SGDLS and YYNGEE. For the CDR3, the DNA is TGTGCCAGCAGCGTTGGGGGACTAGCGGGAGGAGATACGCAGTATTTT. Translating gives CASSVGGLAGGDTQYF.

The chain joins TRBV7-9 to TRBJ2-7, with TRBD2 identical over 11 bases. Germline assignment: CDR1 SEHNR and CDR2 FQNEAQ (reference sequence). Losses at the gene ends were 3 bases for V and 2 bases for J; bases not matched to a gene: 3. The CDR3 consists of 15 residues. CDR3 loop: CASSFGTSGTYEQYF. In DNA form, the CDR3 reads TGTGCCAGCAGCTTTGGGACTAGCGGAACCTACGAGCAGTACTTC. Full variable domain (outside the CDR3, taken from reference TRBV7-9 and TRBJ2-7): DTGVSQNPRHKITKRGQNVTFRCDPISEHNRLYWYRQTLGQGPEFLTYFQNEAQLEKSRLLSDRFSAERPKGSFSTLEIQRTEQGDSAMYLCASSFGTSGTYEQYFGPGTRLTVT.

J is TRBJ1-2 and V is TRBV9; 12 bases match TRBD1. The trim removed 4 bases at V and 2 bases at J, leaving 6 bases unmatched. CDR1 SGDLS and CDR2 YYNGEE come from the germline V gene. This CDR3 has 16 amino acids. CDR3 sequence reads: CASSPWGTGGNYGYTF. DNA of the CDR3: TGTGCCAGCAGCCCATGGGGGACAGGGGGCAACTATGGCTACACCTTC.

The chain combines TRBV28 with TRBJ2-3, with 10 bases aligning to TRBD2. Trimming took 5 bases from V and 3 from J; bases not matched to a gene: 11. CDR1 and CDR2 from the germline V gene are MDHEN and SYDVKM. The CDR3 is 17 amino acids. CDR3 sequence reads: CASSPSLAGDSTDTQYF. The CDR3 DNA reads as TGTGCCAGCAGTCCTTCTCTAGCGGGAGATAGTACAGATACGCAGTATTTT.

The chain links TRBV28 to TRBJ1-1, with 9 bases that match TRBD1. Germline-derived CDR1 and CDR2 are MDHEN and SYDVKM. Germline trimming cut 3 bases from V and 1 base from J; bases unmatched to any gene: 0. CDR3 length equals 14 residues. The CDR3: CASSLGQGNTEAFF. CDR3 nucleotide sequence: TGTGCCAGCAGTTTGGGACAGGGGAACACTGAAGCTTTCTTT.

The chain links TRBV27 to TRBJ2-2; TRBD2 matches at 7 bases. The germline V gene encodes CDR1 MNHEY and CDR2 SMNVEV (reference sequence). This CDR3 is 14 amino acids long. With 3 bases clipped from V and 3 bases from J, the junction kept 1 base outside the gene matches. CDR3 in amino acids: CASSLLADTGELFF. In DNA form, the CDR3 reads TGTGCCAGCAGTTTGCTAGCGGACACCGGGGAGCTGTTTTTT.

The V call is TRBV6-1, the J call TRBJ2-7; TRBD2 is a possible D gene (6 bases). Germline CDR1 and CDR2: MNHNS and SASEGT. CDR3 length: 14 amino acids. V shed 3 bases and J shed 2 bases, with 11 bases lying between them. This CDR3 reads CASSERGSTYEQYF. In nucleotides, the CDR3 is TGTGCCAGCAGTGAGCGGGGTTCGACCTACGAGCAGTACTTC.

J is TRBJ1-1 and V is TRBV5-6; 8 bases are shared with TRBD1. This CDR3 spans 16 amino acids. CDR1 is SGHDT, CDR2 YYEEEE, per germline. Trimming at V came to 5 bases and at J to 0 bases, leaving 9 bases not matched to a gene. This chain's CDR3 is CASSDRGGSMNTEAFF. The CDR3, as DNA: TGTGCCAGCAGTGACAGGGGAGGAAGCATGAACACTGAAGCTTTCTTT.

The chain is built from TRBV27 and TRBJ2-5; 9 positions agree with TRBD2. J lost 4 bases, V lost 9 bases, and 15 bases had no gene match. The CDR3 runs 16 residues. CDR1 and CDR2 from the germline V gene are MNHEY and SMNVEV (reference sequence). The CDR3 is CASRNNGGGAGETQYF. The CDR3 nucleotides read TGTGCCAGTCGTAACAACGGCGGGGGGGCCGGAGAGACCCAGTACTTC.

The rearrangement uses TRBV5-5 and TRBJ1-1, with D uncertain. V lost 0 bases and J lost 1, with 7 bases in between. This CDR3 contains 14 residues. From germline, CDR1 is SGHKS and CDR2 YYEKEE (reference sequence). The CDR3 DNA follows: TGTGCCAGCAGCTTGGAGGACCCGAACACTGAAGCTTTCTTT. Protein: CASSLEDPNTEAFF.

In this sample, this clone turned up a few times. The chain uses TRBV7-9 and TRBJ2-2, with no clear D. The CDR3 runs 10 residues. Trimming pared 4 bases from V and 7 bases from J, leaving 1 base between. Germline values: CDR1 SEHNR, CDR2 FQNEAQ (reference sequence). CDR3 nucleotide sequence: TGTGCCAGCAGCTACGGGGAGCTGTTTTTT. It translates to CASSYGELFF.

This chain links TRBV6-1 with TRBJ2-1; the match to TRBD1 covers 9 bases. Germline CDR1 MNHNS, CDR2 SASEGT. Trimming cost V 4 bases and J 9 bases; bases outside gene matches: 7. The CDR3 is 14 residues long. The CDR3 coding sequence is TGTGCCAGCAGTGGGACAGGGGCGAGGGGTGAGCAGTTCTTC. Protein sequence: CASSGTGARGEQFF.

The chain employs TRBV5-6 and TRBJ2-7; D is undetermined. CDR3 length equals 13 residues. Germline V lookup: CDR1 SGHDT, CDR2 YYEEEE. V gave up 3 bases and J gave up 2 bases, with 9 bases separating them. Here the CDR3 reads CASSSDGAYEQYF. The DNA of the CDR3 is TGTGCCAGCAGCTCTGACGGCGCCTACGAGCAGTACTTC.

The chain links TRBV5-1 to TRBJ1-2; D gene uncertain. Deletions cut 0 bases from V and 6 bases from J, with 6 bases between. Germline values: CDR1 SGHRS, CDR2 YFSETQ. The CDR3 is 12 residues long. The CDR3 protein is CASSLVPDGYTF. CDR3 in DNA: TGCGCCAGCAGCTTGGTTCCGGATGGCTACACCTTC. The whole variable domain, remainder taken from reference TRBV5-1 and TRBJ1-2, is KAGVTQTPRYLIKTRGQQVTLSCSPISGHRSVSWYQQTPGQGLQFLFEYFSETQRNKGNFPGRFSGRQFSNSRSEMNVSTLELGDSALYLCASSLVPDGYTFGSGTRLTVV.

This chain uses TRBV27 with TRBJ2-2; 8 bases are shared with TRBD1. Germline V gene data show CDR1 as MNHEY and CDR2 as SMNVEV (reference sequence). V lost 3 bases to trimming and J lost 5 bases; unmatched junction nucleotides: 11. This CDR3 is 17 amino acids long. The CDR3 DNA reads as TGTGCCAGCAGTTTCACCGGACAGGGTGGTCGGACCGGGGAGCTGTTTTTT. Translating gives CASSFTGQGGRTGELFF.

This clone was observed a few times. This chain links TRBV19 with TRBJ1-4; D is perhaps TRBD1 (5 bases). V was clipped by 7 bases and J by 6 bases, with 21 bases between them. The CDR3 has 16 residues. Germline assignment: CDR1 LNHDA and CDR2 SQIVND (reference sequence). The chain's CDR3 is CASKTAEHLYHEKLFF. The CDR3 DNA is TGTGCCAGTAAGACAGCGGAACACTTATACCATGAAAAACTGTTTTTT.

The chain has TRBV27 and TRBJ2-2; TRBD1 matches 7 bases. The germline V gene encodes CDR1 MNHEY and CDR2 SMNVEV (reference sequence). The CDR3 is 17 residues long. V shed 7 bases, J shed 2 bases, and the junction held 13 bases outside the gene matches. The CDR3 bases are TGTGCCAGCACCCCGGGCATTGGGACAGCTAACACCGGGGAGCTGTTTTTT. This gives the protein CASTPGIGTANTGELFF.